The clone carrying this T cell receptor (beta chain) was seen at least ten times. With 10-nucleotide random UMIs included, cDNA was synthesized by 5'RACE. Sequencing runs each yielded over 200 million TCR-beta sequences from 15-18 subjects. TCRdb recomputed calls from the 5' RACE reads with MiXCR, one row per CDR3 protein. The sample carries about 45,000 distinct CDR3 sequences, roughly 14% recorded once. CDR1 and CDR2 from the germline V gene are SNHLY and FYNNEI. With 6 bases removed from V and 7 bases from J, the gap between germline ends came to 21 bases. This CDR3 is built from 15 residues. This entry comes from a study of neurological immune-mediated disorders. Time point noted: longitudinal time-point 3. 2 million PBMCs stored at -80 C were the source of the unsorted libraries.

The sequencing sample was made of PBMCs. The clonotype was recovered from a man aged 25-40 years in good health. V is TRBV2 and J is TRBJ1-2, with D tentatively TRBD1 (5 bases). CDR3 loop: CASSVGGRGMGGYTF. The CDR3 region has the DNA TGTGCCAGCAGCGTCGGCGGCCGGGGGATGGGTGGCTACACCTTC.